These 20 T cell receptor beta chains originate from one sample sequenced in a study of vaccination effects on CD4 cells after COVID-19 (dated by TCRdb to between 2021 and 2023). The library was made by the immunoSEQ multiplex PCR assay. TCRdb's version of the immuneACCESS table is confined to in-frame rearrangements and falls short of the full clone set. An unresolved V gene accounts for under half of the shortfall where checked; the remainder is of unknown origin. This sample gives 30,000 to 35,000 clones in total; around 73% of them show up just once. The ten top clones hold more than 25% of the sample. For these TCRs, the target antigens are not known. The ViraFEST assay stimulated PBMC with viral peptide pools and then used TCR sequencing to identify antigen-specific CD4+ T cell clonotypes by expansion. After approximately eleven days of culture, CD4+ T cells were isolated with the EasySep CD4+ T cell isolation kit. Healthy vaccine recipients had no prior SARS-CoV-2 infection, confirmed by negative nucleocapsid antibodies before and after vaccination.

This specimen was CD4+ T cells from PBMCs cultured with HCoV-OC43 spike peptides, taken before COVID-19 vaccination. Reading the label with the study, this specimen's cell subset or site is: HCoV-OC43 spike overlapping peptide pool stimulation. The receptors come from a human donor who received a COVID-19 vaccine.

The chain joins TRBV11-2 to TRBJ1-2, with D hard to call. The CDR3 contains 15 residues. V lost 5 bases and J lost 9, with 22 bases in between. Germline V lookup: CDR1 SGHAT, CDR2 FQNNGV. The CDR3 region is CASSPIGRALGSYTF. Here the CDR3 DNA reads TGTGCCAGCAGCCCCATCGGACGGGCCCTGGGCAGCTACACCTTC.

The chain is built from TRBV5-1 and TRBJ1-1; TRBD1 matches at 9 bases. The CDR3 loop spans 15 amino acids. CDR1 is SGHRS, CDR2 YFSETQ, per germline. The J segment lost 5 bases and the V segment lost 4 bases, leaving 9 bases of the junction unmatched. Written as DNA, the CDR3 is TGCGCCAGCAGCCAGGTGGCGGGACAGGGAACTGAAGCTTTCTTT. Protein product: CASSQVAGQGTEAFF.

This chain links TRBV27 with TRBJ1-2; weak D call: TRBD1 (5 bases). The germline gives CDR1 MNHEY, CDR2 SMNVEV (reference sequence). The CDR3 totals 16 residues. V was shortened by 8 bases and J by 0 bases, with 19 bases between the two germline ends. The CDR3 DNA reads TGTGCCAGCGGCCCCTTCCAGGGTAAAGCTAACTATGGCTACACCTTC. Its translation is CASGPFQGKANYGYTF.

The V and J genes are TRBV19 and TRBJ1-4; 8 nucleotides match TRBD1. Germline V gene data show CDR1 as LNHDA and CDR2 as SQIVND (reference sequence). The CDR3 is made up of 15 amino acids. After removal of 2 bases from V and 6 bases from J, the junction contained 5 bases not matched to a gene. DNA for the CDR3: TGTGCCAGTAGTATACAGGGGGCGCGGTATGAAAAACTGTTTTTT. Its protein product is CASSIQGARYEKLFF.

The chain combines TRBV19 with TRBJ1-1; 8 bases fit TRBD1. The ends lost 6 bases at V and 1 base at J; junction bases unmatched: 1. This CDR3 spans 13 amino acids. From germline, CDR1 is LNHDA and CDR2 SQIVND (reference sequence). Here the CDR3 DNA reads TGTGCCAGTAGCGGACAGGGGAACACTGAAGCTTTCTTT. It specifies CASSGQGNTEAFF.

V gene TRBV6-2 or TRBV6-3 combines with J gene TRBJ2-2, with D perhaps TRBD1 or TRBD2 (5 bases each). CDR3 length: 14 amino acids. CDR1 is MNHEY, CDR2 SVGEGT, per germline. The V end lost 6 bases, the J end lost 8 bases, and 16 bases lay between the germline ends. CDR3 sequence (DNA): TGTGCCAGCAGCCACCTAGGGACGTCAGGGGAGCTGTTTTTT. This translates into CASSHLGTSGELFF.

V usage is TRBV21-1 and J usage is TRBJ2-7; the table's D call, TRBD1, was not checked against the DNA. TRBV21-1 corresponds to a pseudogene. CDR3 size: 15 residues. CDR3 bases: TGTGCCAGCAGCAAAACCAGGGAAGGCGGTTACGAGCAGTACTTC. As protein: CASSKTREGGYEQYF.

The rearrangement links TRBV2 to TRBJ2-7, with D tentatively TRBD1 (5 bases). V lost 9 bases and J lost 2, with 20 bases in between. The CDR3 runs 15 residues. Germline values: CDR1 SNHLY, CDR2 FYNNEI. This chain's CDR3 is CARGEEQVPPYEQYF. In nucleotides, the CDR3 is TGTGCCAGAGGGGAAGAACAGGTTCCCCCCTACGAGCAGTACTTC. Using reference TRBV2 and TRBJ2-7 for the parts outside the CDR3, the full variable domain is EPEVTQTPSHQVTQMGQEVILRCVPISNHLYFYWYRQILGQKVEFLVSFYNNEISEKSEIFDDQFSVERPDGSNFTLKIRSTKLEDSAMYFCARGEEQVPPYEQYFGPGTRLTVT.

DNA for the CDR3: TGTGCCAGCAGTCTAGGGGGAGAAGCTTTCTTT. Protein product: CASSLGGEAFF. The rearrangement uses TRBV6-2 or TRBV6-3 and TRBJ1-1, with TRBD1 as a possible D gene (6 bases). Deletions cut 5 bases from V and 8 bases from J, with 9 bases between. The V gene's germline CDR1 is MNHEY and CDR2 SVGEGT. The CDR3 extends over 11 amino acids.

This clone was counted only a few times. The CDR3 DNA sequence: TGTGCCAGCGCCCAAGGGACGAGGGAGCTGTTTTTT. It specifies CASAQGTRELFF. The rearrangement uses TRBV2 and TRBJ2-2; TRBD1 or TRBD2 may be the D gene (5 bases each). The CDR3 totals 12 residues. Germline V lookup: CDR1 SNHLY, CDR2 FYNNEI. Trimming removed 8 bases at V and 9 bases at J, with 13 bases between.

The chain combines TRBV7-9 with TRBJ2-7; D is tentatively TRBD1 or TRBD2 (6 bases each). This CDR3 region has 15 residues. Trimming took 5 bases from V and 3 from J, leaving 17 bases between them. CDR1 SEHNR and CDR2 FQNEAQ come from the germline V gene (reference sequence). The CDR3 DNA reads TGTGCCAGCAGCAGAGACCCGGGGGCCAGCTACGAGCAGTACTTC. This sequence encodes CASSRDPGASYEQYF.

The chain employs TRBV7-8 and TRBJ2-3, with D perhaps TRBD1 (5 bases). Trimming shortened V by 0 bases and J by 1 base, and 8 bases separated the two germline ends. Per the germline V gene, CDR1 is SGHVS and CDR2 is FQNEAQ. The CDR3 totals 15 residues. CDR3 bases: TGTGCCAGCAGCTTAGCCCTAGGGGGCACAGATACGCAGTATTTT. This translates into CASSLALGGTDTQYF.

This clone was seen only a few times. CDR3 in DNA: TGCGCCAGCAGCCTCGACGGAAGTGAAGCTTTCTTT. It is translated as CASSLDGSEAFF. The chain employs TRBV5-1 and TRBJ1-1; unclear D gene. This CDR3 is 12 amino acids long. The germline V gene has CDR1 SGHRS and CDR2 YFSETQ. The V end was cut by 4 bases, the J end by 7 bases, with 11 bases between.

The table lists this clone with a count of one. CDR3 nucleotide sequence: TGTGCCAGTATGCGGTCTACTAATGAAAAACTGTTTTTT. Its protein product is CASMRSTNEKLFF. The rearrangement joins TRBV19 to TRBJ1-4; D not certain. Germline V gives CDR1 LNHDA, CDR2 SQIVND (reference sequence). V was shortened by 7 bases and J by 2 bases, with 8 bases between the two germline ends. The CDR3 totals 13 residues.

This clone has only one observation. V is TRBV20-1 and J is TRBJ2-1; D remains unclear. The CDR3 extends over 10 amino acids. Trimming cost V 5 bases and J 5 bases, with 4 bases left between them. Germline lookup yields CDR1 DFQATT and CDR2 SNEGSKA (reference sequence). This CDR3 is CSALDNEQFF. In DNA, the CDR3 is TGCAGTGCTCTGGACAATGAGCAGTTCTTC.

DNA for the CDR3: TGTGCCATCAGGCAGGGAGGTAATTCACCCCTCCACTTT. It is translated as CAIRQGGNSPLHF. The chain joins TRBV10-3 to TRBJ1-6, with D possibly being TRBD1 (5 bases). The V gene lost 6 bases and the J gene lost 6 bases, with 9 bases spanning the gap. Germline V gene data show CDR1 as ENHRY and CDR2 as SYGVKD. This CDR3 spans 13 amino acids.

The DNA of the CDR3 is TGTGCCAGCAGCCAACTAGCGGGGACGGAAATCACAGATACGCAGTATTTT. Its translation: CASSQLAGTEITDTQYF. This sequence joins TRBV3-1 (or the pseudogene TRBV3-2) and TRBJ2-3; 9 bases map to TRBD2. This CDR3 comprises 17 residues. Germline loops: CDR1 LGHDT, CDR2 YNNKEL (reference sequence). V was clipped by 2 bases and J by 2 bases; unmatched bases: 8.

V is TRBV5-1 and J is TRBJ1-2, with D perhaps matching TRBD1 (5 bases). The CDR3 extends over 13 amino acids. V dropped 0 bases and J dropped 2 bases, with 5 bases sitting between them. Per germline, CDR1 SGHRS and CDR2 YFSETQ. The DNA for the CDR3 is TGCGCCAGCAGCTTGGGACAGAACTATGGCTACACCTTC. It translates to CASSLGQNYGYTF.

This rearrangement joins TRBV15 to TRBJ2-7; 12 bases fit TRBD2. From germline, CDR1 is LNHNV and CDR2 YYDKDF (reference sequence). The ends lost 9 bases at V and 0 bases at J; junction bases unmatched: 6. This CDR3 is 15 amino acids long. This CDR3 reads CATRLAGASSYEQYF. The CDR3 DNA reads as TGTGCCACACGACTAGCGGGGGCTAGCTCCTACGAGCAGTACTTC.

This clone appeared a few times. The chain carries TRBV27 and TRBJ1-2; 9 bases are a match to TRBD1. The germline V gene encodes CDR1 MNHEY and CDR2 SMNVEV (reference sequence). Losses at the gene ends were 5 bases for V and 4 bases for J; bases not matched to a gene: 5. This CDR3 region has 14 residues. CDR3 region: CASSVGQGAYGYTF. DNA of the CDR3: TGTGCCAGCAGTGTGGGACAGGGTGCCTATGGCTACACCTTC.